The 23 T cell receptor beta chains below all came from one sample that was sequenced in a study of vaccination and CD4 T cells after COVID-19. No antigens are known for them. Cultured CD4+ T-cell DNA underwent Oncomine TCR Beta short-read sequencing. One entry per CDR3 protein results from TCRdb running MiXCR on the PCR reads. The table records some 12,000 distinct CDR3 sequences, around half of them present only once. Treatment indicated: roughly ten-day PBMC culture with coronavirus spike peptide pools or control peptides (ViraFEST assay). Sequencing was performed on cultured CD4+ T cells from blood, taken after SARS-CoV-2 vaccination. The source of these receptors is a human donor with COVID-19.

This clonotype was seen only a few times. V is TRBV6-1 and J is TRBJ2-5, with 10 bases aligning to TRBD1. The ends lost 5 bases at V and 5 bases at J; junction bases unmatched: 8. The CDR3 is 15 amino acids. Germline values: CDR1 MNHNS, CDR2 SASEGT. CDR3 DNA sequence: TGTGCCAGCAGTAGCACCGGGACAGGGGTGGAGACCCAGTACTTC. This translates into CASSSTGTGVETQYF.

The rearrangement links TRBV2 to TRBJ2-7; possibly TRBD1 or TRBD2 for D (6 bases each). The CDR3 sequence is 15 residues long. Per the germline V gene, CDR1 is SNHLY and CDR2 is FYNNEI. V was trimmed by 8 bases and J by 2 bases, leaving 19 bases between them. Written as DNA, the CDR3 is TGTGCCAGCTGCGGAGAGGGGGGAGCCACCTACGAGCAGTACTTC. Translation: CASCGEGGATYEQYF.

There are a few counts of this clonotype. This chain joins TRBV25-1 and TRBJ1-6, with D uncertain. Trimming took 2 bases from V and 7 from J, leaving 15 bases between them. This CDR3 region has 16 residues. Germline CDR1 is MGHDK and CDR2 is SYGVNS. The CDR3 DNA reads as TGTGCCAGCAGTGAAGAAAGGTACGGAGTAAATTCACCCCTCCACTTT. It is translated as CASSEERYGVNSPLHF.

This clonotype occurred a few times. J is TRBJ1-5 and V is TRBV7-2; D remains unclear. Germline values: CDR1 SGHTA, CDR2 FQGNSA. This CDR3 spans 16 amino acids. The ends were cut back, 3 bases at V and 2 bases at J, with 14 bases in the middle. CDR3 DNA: TGTGCCAGCAGCTTTGCAGGCGGAGGAGGCAATCAGCCCCAGCATTTT. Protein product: CASSFAGGGGNQPQHF.

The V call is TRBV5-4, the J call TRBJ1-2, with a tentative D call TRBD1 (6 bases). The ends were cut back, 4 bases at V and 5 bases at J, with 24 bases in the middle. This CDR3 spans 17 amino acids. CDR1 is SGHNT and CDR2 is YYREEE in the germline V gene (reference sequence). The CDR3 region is CASSAFGGAGEGYGYTF. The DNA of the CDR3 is TGTGCCAGCAGCGCATTTGGGGGCGCCGGAGAAGGGTATGGCTACACCTTC. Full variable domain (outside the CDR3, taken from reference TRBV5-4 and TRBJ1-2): ETGVTQSPTHLIKTRGQQVTLRCSSQSGHNTVSWYQQALGQGPQFIFQYYREEENGRGNFPPRFSGLQFPNYSSELNVNALELDDSALYLCASSAFGGAGEGYGYTFGSGTRLTVV.

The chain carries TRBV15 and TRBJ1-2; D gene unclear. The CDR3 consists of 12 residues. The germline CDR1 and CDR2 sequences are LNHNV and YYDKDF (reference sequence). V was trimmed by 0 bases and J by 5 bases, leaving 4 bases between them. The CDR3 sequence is CATSREGYGYTF. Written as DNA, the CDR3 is TGTGCCACCAGCAGAGAAGGGTATGGCTACACCTTC.

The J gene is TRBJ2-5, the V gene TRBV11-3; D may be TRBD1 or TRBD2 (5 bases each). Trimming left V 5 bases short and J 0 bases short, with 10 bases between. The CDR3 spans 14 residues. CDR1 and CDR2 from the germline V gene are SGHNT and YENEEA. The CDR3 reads CASSGTTYQETQYF. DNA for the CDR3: TGTGCCAGCAGCGGGACCACGTACCAAGAGACCCAGTACTTC.

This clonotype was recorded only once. The CDR3 region is CASSKELRLAGREQFF. CDR3 nucleotides: TGTGCCAGCAGCAAAGAGTTGAGACTAGCGGGACGCGAGCAGTTCTTC. The chain joins TRBV21-1 to TRBJ2-1; the listed D gene, TRBD2, was not tested against the DNA. TRBV21-1 corresponds to a pseudogene. The CDR3 sequence is 16 residues long.

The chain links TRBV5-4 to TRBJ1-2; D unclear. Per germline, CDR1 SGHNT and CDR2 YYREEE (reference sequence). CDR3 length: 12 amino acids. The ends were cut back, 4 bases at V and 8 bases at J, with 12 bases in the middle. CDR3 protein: CASSPVGLGYTF. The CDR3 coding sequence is TGTGCCAGCAGCCCAGTAGGCTTGGGCTACACCTTC.

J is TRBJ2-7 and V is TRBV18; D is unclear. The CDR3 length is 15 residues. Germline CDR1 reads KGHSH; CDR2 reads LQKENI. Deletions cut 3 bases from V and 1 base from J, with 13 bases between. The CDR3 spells CASSPKRTGSYEQYF. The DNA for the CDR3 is TGTGCCAGCTCACCGAAGAGGACCGGTTCCTACGAGCAGTACTTC.

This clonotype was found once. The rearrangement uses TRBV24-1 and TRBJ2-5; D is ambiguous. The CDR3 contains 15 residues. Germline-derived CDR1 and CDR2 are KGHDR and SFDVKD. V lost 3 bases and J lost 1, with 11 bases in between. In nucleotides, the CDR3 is TGTGCCACCAGTGATCCCAAGGGATTCCAAGAGACCCAGTACTTC. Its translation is CATSDPKGFQETQYF.

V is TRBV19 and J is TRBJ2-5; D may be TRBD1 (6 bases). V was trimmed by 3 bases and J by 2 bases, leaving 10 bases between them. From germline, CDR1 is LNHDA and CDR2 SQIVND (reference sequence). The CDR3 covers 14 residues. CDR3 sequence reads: CASSMARGQETQYF. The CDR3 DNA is TGTGCCAGTAGTATGGCTAGGGGGCAAGAGACCCAGTACTTC.

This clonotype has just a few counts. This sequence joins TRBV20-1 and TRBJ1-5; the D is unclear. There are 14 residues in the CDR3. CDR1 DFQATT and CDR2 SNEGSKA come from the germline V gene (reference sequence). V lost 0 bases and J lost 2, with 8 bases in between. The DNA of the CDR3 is TGCAGTGCTAGAGACCGGGTGGGCAATCAGCCCCAGCATTTT. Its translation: CSARDRVGNQPQHF.

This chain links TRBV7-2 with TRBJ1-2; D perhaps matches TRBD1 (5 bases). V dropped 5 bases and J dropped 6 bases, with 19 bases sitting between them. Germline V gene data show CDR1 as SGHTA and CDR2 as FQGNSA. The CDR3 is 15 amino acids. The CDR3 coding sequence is TGTGCCAGCAGCAAAAGCATGGGGGTTGTCGATGGCTACACCTTC. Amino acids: CASSKSMGVVDGYTF.

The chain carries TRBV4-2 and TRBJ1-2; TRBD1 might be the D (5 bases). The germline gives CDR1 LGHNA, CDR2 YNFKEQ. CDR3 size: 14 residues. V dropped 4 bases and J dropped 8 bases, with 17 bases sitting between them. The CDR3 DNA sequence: TGTGCCAGCAGCCCCAGGGAAAGGAGTTGGGGCTACACCTTC. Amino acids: CASSPRERSWGYTF.

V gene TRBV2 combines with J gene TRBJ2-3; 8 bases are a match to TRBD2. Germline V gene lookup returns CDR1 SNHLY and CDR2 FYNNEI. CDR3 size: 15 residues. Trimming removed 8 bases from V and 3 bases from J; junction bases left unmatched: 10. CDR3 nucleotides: TGTGCCAGCCGGCGACTAGCGTCGGTAACAGATACGCAGTATTTT. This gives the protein CASRRLASVTDTQYF.

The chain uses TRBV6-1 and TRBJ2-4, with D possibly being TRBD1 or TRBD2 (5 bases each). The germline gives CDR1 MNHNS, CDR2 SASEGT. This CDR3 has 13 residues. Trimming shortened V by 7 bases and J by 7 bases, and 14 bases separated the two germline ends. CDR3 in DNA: TGTGCCAGCATAGGCGAGGGGCGGAACATTCAGTACTTC. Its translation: CASIGEGRNIQYF.

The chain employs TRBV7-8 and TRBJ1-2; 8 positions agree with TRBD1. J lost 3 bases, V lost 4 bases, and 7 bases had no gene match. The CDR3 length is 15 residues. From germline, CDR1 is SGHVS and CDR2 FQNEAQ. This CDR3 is CASSSDRVKDYGYTF. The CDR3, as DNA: TGTGCCAGCAGCTCGGACAGGGTCAAAGACTATGGCTACACCTTC.

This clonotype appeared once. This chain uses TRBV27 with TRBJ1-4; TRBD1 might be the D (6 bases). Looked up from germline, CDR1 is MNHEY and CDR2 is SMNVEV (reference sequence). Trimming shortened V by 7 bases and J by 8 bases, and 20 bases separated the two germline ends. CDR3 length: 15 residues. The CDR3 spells CASTRSGGRGEKLFF. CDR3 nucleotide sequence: TGTGCCAGCACTCGAAGCGGGGGCCGAGGGGAAAAACTGTTTTTT.

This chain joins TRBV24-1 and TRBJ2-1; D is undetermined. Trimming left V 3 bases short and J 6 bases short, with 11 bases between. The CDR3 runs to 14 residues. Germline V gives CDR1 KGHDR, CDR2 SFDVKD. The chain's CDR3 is CATSDRRKTNEQFF. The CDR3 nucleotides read TGTGCCACCAGTGATAGACGGAAGACCAATGAGCAGTTCTTC.

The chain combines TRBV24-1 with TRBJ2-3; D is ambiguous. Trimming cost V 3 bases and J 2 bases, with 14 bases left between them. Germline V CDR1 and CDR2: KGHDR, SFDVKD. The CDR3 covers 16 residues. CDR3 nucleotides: TGTGCCACCAGTGATCCGGACCCCATCGCCACAGATACGCAGTATTTT. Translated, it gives CATSDPDPIATDTQYF.

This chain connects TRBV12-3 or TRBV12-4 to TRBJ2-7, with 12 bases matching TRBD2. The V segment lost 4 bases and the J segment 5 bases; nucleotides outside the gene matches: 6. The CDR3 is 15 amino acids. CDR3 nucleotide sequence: TGTGCCAGCAGTTATCTAGCGGGGGGGCCCCACGAGCAGTACTTC. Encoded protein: CASSYLAGGPHEQYF.

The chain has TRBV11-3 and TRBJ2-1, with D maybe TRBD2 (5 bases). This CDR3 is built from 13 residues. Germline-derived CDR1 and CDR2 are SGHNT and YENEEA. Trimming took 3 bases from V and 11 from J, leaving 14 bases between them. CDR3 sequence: CASSFGRATQQFF. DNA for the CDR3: TGTGCCAGCAGCTTCGGGCGGGCTACCCAGCAGTTCTTC. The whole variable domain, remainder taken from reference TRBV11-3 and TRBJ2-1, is EAGVVQSPRYKIIEKKQPVAFWCNPISGHNTLYWYLQNLGQGPELLIRYENEEAVDDSQLPKDRFSAERLKGVDSTLKIQPAELGDSAVYLCASSFGRATQQFFGPGTRLTVL.